These 15 T cell receptor beta chains share one sample of origin, sequenced in a study of blood T cell repertoires in COVID-19. Generated by immunoSEQ multiplex PCR, the TCRdb table keeps only in-frame clones and is missing some. The table has approximately 170,000 clones, more than 85% seen once. The sequencing sample was made of peripheral blood. These receptors were collected from a man younger than 40 with acute or convalescent COVID-19.

J is TRBJ1-5 and V is TRBV7-2, with TRBD1 as a possible D gene (5 bases). CDR1 is SGHTA and CDR2 is FQGNSA in the germline V gene. V gave up 8 bases and J gave up 7 bases, with 15 bases separating them. The length of the CDR3 is 13 residues. The CDR3 loop reads CASGKQGGQPQHF. The CDR3 nucleotides read TGTGCCAGCGGAAAGCAGGGAGGGCAGCCCCAGCATTTT.

V is TRBV3-1 (or the pseudogene TRBV3-2) and J is TRBJ2-1, with TRBD1 as a possible D gene (5 bases). Germline CDR1 reads LGHDT; CDR2 reads YNNKEL (reference sequence). The CDR3 extends over 12 amino acids. V was clipped by 1 base and J by 11 bases, with 9 bases between them. CDR3 sequence (DNA): TGTGCCAGCAGCCAAGGACAGACCAAGCAGTTCTTC. As protein: CASSQGQTKQFF.

In its sample, this clone was seen a few times. This chain links TRBV5-1 with TRBJ2-7; 11 bases align to TRBD2. CDR3 size: 18 residues. Per germline, CDR1 SGHRS and CDR2 YFSETQ. With V trimmed by 3 bases and J by 2 bases, 13 bases remained unmatched. The CDR3 spells CASSWDLELAGAPYEQYF. In DNA, the CDR3 is TGCGCCAGCAGCTGGGACTTGGAACTAGCGGGAGCCCCCTACGAGCAGTACTTC.

This clone has a handful of counts. The rearrangement joins TRBV19 to TRBJ1-5; 7 bases agree with TRBD1. The J segment lost 4 bases and the V segment lost 7 bases, leaving 10 bases of the junction unmatched. CDR1 and CDR2 from the germline V gene are LNHDA and SQIVND (reference sequence). The CDR3 spans 15 residues. DNA for the CDR3: TGTGCCAGTAACCCTGACAGGGTTTTGAATCAGCCCCAGCATTTT. It codes for CASNPDRVLNQPQHF.

The chain has TRBV5-1 and TRBJ2-7; 8 positions agree with TRBD2. This CDR3 comprises 15 residues. V gave up 4 bases and J gave up 6 bases; unmatched junction bases: 12. CDR1 and CDR2 from the germline V gene are SGHRS and YFSETQ. The DNA of the CDR3 is TGCGCCAGCAGCCATACTAGCGGACGGGGCCTCGAGCAGTACTTC. It encodes CASSHTSGRGLEQYF.

This chain uses TRBV7-9 with TRBJ1-1; no reliable D call. The V and J ends lost 5 bases and 11 bases respectively, with 15 bases between them. This CDR3 has 12 amino acids. Looked up from germline, CDR1 is SEHNR and CDR2 is FQNEAQ (reference sequence). CDR3 amino acids: CASSQTMSRAFF. The CDR3 nucleotides read TGTGCCAGCAGCCAGACCATGTCGCGGGCTTTCTTT.

This clone appeared a few times. The gene calls are TRBV11-2 and TRBJ2-1; D might be TRBD1 (7 bases). Deletions cut 5 bases from V and 3 bases from J, with 11 bases between. The CDR3 sequence is 14 residues long. Germline V lookup: CDR1 SGHAT, CDR2 FQNNGV. Written as DNA, the CDR3 is TGTGCCAGCAGCCCAGGGGGGTTCTACAATGAGCAGTTCTTC. Translated, it gives CASSPGGFYNEQFF.

The chain recombines TRBV18 with TRBJ1-6; possibly TRBD1 for D (5 bases). This CDR3 is built from 17 residues. V was trimmed by 3 bases and J by 8 bases, leaving 20 bases between them. Germline V CDR1 and CDR2: KGHSH, LQKENI. The CDR3 DNA is TGTGCCAGCTCACCCCGACAGCCTTTGGGGCTAGATTCACCCCTCCACTTT. Amino acid sequence: CASSPRQPLGLDSPLHF.

J is TRBJ1-2 and V is TRBV2, with 9 bases fitting TRBD1. J lost 0 bases, V lost 6 bases, and 5 bases had no gene match. The germline V gene encodes CDR1 SNHLY and CDR2 FYNNEI. The CDR3 is 15 amino acids. As DNA, the CDR3 is TGTGCCAGCAGGGGACAGGGCCAGTCTAACTATGGCTACACCTTC. Residues: CASRGQGQSNYGYTF.

In its sample, this clone was seen once. The chain uses TRBV28 and TRBJ1-2; perhaps TRBD1 as D (6 bases). This CDR3 comprises 13 residues. V was clipped by 4 bases and J by 8 bases, with 14 bases between them. CDR1 and CDR2 (germline): MDHEN, SYDVKM. The CDR3: CASSSLGAGGYTF. The CDR3 DNA reads TGTGCCAGCAGTTCATTGGGGGCTGGCGGCTACACCTTC.

This chain links TRBV18 with TRBJ1-3; no reliable D call. CDR1 KGHSH and CDR2 LQKENI come from the germline V gene. The V end lost 3 bases, the J end lost 4 bases, and 10 bases lay between the germline ends. This CDR3 region has 14 residues. The CDR3 reads CASSPSSGGNTIYF. DNA for the CDR3: TGTGCCAGCTCACCCTCTTCGGGGGGAAACACCATATATTTT.

This clone appeared a few times. V and J are TRBV6-5 and TRBJ2-7; a possible D gene is TRBD2 (6 bases). The CDR3 has 15 amino acids. Germline loops: CDR1 MNHEY, CDR2 SVGAGI. V was trimmed by 6 bases and J by 3 bases, leaving 18 bases between them. The CDR3: CASSNFGTDLYEQYF. The CDR3 DNA follows: TGTGCCAGCAGCAACTTCGGGACTGACCTCTACGAGCAGTACTTC.

The chain couples TRBV24-1 to TRBJ2-2, with TRBD2 identical over 14 bases. The V segment lost 4 bases and the J segment 8 bases; nucleotides outside the gene matches: 17. The CDR3 has 20 amino acids. CDR1 and CDR2 from the germline V gene are KGHDR and SFDVKD. CDR3 residues: CATSDPPGTSGSWRPGELFF. For the CDR3, the DNA is TGTGCCACCAGTGACCCTCCGGGGACTAGCGGGAGCTGGCGGCCGGGGGAGCTGTTTTTT.

The chain has TRBV4-1 and TRBJ1-2; a possible D gene is TRBD1 (5 bases). Germline V gene data show CDR1 as MGHRA and CDR2 as YSYEKL. The germline V and J ends were trimmed by 4 bases and 6 bases, with 12 bases remaining between them. This CDR3 region has 13 residues. CDR3: CASSRSSGDGYTF. For the CDR3, the DNA is TGCGCCAGCAGCCGTTCGTCGGGGGATGGCTACACCTTC.

The chain recombines TRBV5-1 with TRBJ2-2; no firm D call. The length of the CDR3 is 15 residues. V lost 2 bases and J lost 0, with 8 bases in between. Germline CDR1 reads SGHRS; CDR2 reads YFSETQ. CDR3 residues: CASSFSGANTGELFF. CDR3 sequence (DNA): TGCGCCAGCAGCTTTTCCGGTGCGAACACCGGGGAGCTGTTTTTT.